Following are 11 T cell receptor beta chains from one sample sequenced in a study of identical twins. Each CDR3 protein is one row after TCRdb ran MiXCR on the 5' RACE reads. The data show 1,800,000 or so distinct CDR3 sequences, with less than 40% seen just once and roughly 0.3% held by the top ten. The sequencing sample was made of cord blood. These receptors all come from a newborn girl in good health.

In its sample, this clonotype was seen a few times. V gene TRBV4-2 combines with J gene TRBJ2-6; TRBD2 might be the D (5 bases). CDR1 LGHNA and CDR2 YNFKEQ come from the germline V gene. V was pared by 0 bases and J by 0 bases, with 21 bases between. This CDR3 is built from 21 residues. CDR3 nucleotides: TGTGCCAGCAGCCAAGACTTCCTTATGGGTGAGGGTATCTCTGGGGCCAACGTCCTGACTTTC. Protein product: CASSQDFLMGEGISGANVLTF.

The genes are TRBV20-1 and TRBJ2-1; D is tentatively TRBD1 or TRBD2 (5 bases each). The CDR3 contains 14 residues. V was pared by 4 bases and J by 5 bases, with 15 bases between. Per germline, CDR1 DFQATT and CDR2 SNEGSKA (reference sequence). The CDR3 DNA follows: TGCAGTGCTACCGGGACCCGGATAAACAATGAGCAGTTCTTC. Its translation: CSATGTRINNEQFF.

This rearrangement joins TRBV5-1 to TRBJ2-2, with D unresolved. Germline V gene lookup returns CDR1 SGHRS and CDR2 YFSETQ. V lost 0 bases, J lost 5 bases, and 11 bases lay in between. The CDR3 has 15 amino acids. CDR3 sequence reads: CASSLESALTGELFF. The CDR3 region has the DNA TGCGCCAGCAGCTTGGAGTCAGCTCTAACCGGGGAGCTGTTTTTT.

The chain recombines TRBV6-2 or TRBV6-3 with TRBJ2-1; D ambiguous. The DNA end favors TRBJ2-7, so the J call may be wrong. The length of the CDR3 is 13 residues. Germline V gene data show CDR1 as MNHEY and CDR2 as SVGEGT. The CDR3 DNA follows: TGTGCCAGCAGTTACCGGGCCTACAATGAGCAGTACTTC. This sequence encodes CASSYRAYNEQYF.

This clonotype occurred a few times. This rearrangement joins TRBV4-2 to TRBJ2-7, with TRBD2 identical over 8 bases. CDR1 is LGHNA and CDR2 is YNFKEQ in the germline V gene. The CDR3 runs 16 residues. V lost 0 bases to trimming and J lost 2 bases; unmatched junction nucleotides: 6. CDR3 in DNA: TGTGCCAGCAGCCAAGACGCTAGCGGGCCTCCCTACGAGCAGTACTTC. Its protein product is CASSQDASGPPYEQYF.

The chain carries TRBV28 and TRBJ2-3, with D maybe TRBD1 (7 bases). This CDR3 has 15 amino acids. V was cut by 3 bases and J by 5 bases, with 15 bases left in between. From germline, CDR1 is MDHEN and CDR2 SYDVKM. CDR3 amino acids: CASSFAGRGVDTQYF. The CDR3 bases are TGTGCCAGCAGTTTCGCGGGCAGGGGGGTAGATACGCAGTATTTT.

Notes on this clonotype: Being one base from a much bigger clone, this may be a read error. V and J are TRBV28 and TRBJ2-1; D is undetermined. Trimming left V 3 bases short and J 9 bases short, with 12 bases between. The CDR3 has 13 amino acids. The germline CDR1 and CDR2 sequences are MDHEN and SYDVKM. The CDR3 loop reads CASSLIRNSEQFF. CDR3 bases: TGTGCCAGCAGTTTGATTAGAAACAGTGAGCAGTTCTTC.

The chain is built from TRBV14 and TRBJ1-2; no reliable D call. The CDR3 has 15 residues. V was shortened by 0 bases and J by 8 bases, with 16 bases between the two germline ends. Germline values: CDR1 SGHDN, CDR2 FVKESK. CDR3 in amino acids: CASSQDLASYGGYTF. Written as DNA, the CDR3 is TGTGCCAGCAGCCAAGATCTTGCGAGCTACGGGGGCTACACCTTC.

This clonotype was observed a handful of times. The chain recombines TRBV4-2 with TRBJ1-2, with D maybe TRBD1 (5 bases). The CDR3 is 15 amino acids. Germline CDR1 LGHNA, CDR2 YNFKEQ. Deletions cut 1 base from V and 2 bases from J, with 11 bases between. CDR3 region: CASSQGDGGNYGYTF. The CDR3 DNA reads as TGTGCCAGCAGCCAAGGCGATGGGGGGAACTATGGCTACACCTTC.

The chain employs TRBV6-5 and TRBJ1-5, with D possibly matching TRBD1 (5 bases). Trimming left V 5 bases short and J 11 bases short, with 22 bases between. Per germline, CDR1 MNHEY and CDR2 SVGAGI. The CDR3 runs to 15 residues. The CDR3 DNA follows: TGTGCCAGCAGTCCAGCCGGAGGTTCTCGGGGGGCCCAGCATTTT. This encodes CASSPAGGSRGAQHF.

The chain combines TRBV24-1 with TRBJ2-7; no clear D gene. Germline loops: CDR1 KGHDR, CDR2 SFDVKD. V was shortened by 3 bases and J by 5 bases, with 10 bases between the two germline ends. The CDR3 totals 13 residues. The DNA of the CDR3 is TGTGCCACCAGTGATAACTTCTTCCACGAGCAGTACTTC. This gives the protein CATSDNFFHEQYF.